This T cell receptor (beta chain) was retrieved from a study of T cell responses to AZD1222 COVID-19 vaccine listed by TCRdb under 2021. The study in broad terms: A total of approximately 240 trial participants underwent TCR sequencing, of whom roughly 210 received two doses of AZD1222 and approximately 25 received two doses of the MenACWY control vaccine. Trial participants were enrolled by age into 18-55, 56-69 and 70-plus year subgroups, with around 150, 28 and 57 TCR-sequenced participants respectively.

Overall results and qualifications from the work: Participants were mostly white British, with more females than males. The authors suggested clonal diversity may have been underestimated. The whole spike protein was spanned by vaccine-associated CD4 TCRs, and dominant responses were seen in regions 160-218 and 743-854. Reportedly, almost half of the unique spike-specific TCRs recognized epitopes lying outside the regions that are mutated in the B.1.351 and B.1.1.7 variants. Conclusions about previously exposed vaccinees were limited because only a handful of AZD1222 recipients were SARS-CoV-2 seropositive at baseline. Because no samples from the day 14 peak response were available, repertoires could be characterized only after the peak T cell response. A significant rise in spike-specific TCR breadth and depth was observed after two AZD1222 doses relative to day 0 and relative to MenACWY recipients. The 56-69-year group was small, and its depth increase did not reach significance, likely because of low power.

The time point label, read with the paper, signifies: baseline before first vaccination. According to the study, the label for this sample's treatment or condition signals: meningococcal conjugate vaccine given as trial control. Vaccinee samples were obtained from the UK trials COV001 and COV002, which included a single-blind randomized controlled phase 2/3 trial of AZD1222 (ChAdOx1 nCoV-19) in healthy adults. Trial participant PBMC samples were collected at day 0 and day 28 after the second dose for TCRbeta chain sequencing. A word on this clone: Its antigen has not been determined. No base quality values were provided; no much bigger clone lies one nucleotide off.

The CDR3 regions of human TCRbeta chains were analyzed by immunosequencing. On the authors' methods: TCRs in the repertoires were compared against a reference library of SARS-CoV-2-specific TCRs that had been generated with the MIRA antigen-specificity platform. Breadth was defined as the fraction of unique TCRs that were SARS-CoV-2-associated, and depth was defined as the fraction of total T cells that were SARS-CoV-2-associated. Each spike-specific TCR was assigned to its reactive spike region and to a CD4 or CD8 class using the MIRA data. Log10-transformed breadth and depth values were compared by one-way ANOVA with Sidak's multiple comparisons tests. In TCRdb, the immuneACCESS table is reduced to in-frame sequences with V and J assigned. These tables do not hold every clone; where another copy was compared, an unresolved V gene accounts for under half, and the others remain unexplained. D and trimming were read from the DNA, whereas the V and J calls and clone size are those reported in that table. Across this sample there are tens of thousands of clones, with roughly 90% seen only once. The ten largest clones take up less than 3.5% of the sample.

Cut back by 5 bases and 0 bases, the V and J ends lie 14 bases apart. The CDR3 goes from the cysteine to the phenylalanine over 16 residues. The entry retains the CDR3 DNA only, 48 bases that are in frame from base 1. From the germline V gene (reference sequence), CDR1 is MNHEY and CDR2 is SMNVEV. This sequence was found in an adult in good health. Sequencing was performed on peripheral blood, taken on day 0 of MenACWY control vaccination. The chain is encoded by TRBV27 joined to TRBJ1-3; TRBD1 is a weak D gene call, 6 bases matching. The CDR3 has the sequence CASSPRTVSSGNTIYF. The bases read TGTGCCAGCAGTCCCAGGACAGTCAGCTCTGGAAACACCATATATTTT.